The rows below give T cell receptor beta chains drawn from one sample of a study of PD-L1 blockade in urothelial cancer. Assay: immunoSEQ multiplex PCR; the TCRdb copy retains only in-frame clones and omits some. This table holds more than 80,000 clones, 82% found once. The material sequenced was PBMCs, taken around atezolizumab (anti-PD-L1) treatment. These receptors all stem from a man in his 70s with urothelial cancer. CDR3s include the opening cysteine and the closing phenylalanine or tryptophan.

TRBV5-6,CASSPRGQETQYF
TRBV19,CASSIALAANEQFF
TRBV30,CAWSGGGHSYEQYF
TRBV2,CASSVFDTEAFF
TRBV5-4,CASSLVGVDDEQYF
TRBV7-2,CASSLGQAYTGELFF
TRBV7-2,CASSLGLASNEQFF
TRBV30,CAWSVGGAGTGELFF
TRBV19,CASSIQGGTNSPLHF
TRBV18,CASSPTMEGRVDIQYF
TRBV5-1,CASSLGRERRIYNEQFF
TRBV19,CASSMRLATSTDTQYF
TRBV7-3,CASSQDREVKGYTF
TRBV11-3,CASSWGLAGRDEQFF
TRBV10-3,CAIEDRDSYEQYF
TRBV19,CASSIVAGGDNEQFF
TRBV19,CATTSGGTPETQYF
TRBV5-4,CASSLGSDRGYEQYF
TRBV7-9,CASSQTGTEAFF
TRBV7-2,CASSPALAGGKPGYEQYF
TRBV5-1,CASSLGFGTGAGNTIYF
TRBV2,CASSVNSGGTEAFF
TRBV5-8,CASSPEGTLNTEAFF
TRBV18,CASSPMGGTQNSPLHF
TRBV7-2,CASSPQREGARYEQYF
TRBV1,CTSSHLAGVDTQYF
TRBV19,CASMNPGEGTDTQYF
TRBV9,CASSVEIAGPYEQYF
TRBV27,CASSDDPRSTEAFF
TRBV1,CTSSQEGQPRRGNQPQHF
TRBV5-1,CASSFDGSGAREETQYF